This T cell receptor beta chain was recorded in a study of shared clonotypes between healthy human individuals. Germline trimming cut 4 bases from V and 7 bases from J; bases unmatched to any gene: 7. Germline-derived CDR1 and CDR2 are LNHDA and SQIVND (reference sequence). The CDR3 runs to 15 residues. On this clone itself: The antigen is unknown.

Per sorted-subset replicate PCR, input was approximately 200 ng DNA, representing roughly 28,000 T cell genomes. Libraries were prepared by immunoSEQ multiplex PCR; TCRdb keeps only in-frame clonotypes and omits some of them. In the table there are some 2,500,000 clones, about 90% of which are singletons. Donors included only healthy HIV-negative adults lacking recent acute infections or vaccinations. Notes on the study in general: It was observed that 5% to 6% of naive CD4 clonotypes were shared across a few donors. What limited the represented genetic and exposure-history diversity was the small number of donors.

Sequencing input: naive CD4+ T cells from PBMCs. The subset was: CD45RA+ positively selected. The genes are TRBV19 and TRBJ2-2; TRBD1 matches at 9 bases. This receptor was obtained from a man aged 18 to 35 in good health. Some clones in this sample may be carry-over from other donors' samples. CDR3 region: CASSTATGGNGELFF. The CDR3 DNA is TGTGCCAGTAGTACGGCGACAGGGGGTAACGGGGAGCTGTTTTTT.